The entry below gives a single TCR beta chain sequence along with its context. Its antigen is unknown. Base qualities are not recorded, but no much larger clone differs from it by a single base. The meaning of the sample's time point label: about 28 days (+/-7) after the second vaccine dose. AZD1222 recipients with second doses at about 4 weeks or about 12 weeks were pooled, because spike-specific TCR depth and breadth did not differ between schedules. The vaccinee samples were drawn from two UK trials, COV001 and COV002, one of which was a single-blind randomized controlled phase 2/3 trial testing AZD1222 (ChAdOx1 nCoV-19) in healthy adults. Trial participant PBMC samples were collected at day 0 and day 28 after the second dose for TCRbeta chain sequencing. Based on the germline V gene (reference sequence), the CDR1 and CDR2 sequences are MNHEY and SMNVEV. V loses 3 bases of germline sequence and J loses 0 bases, and the interval between the two ends is 8 bases. Spanning cysteine to phenylalanine, the CDR3 consists of 15 amino acids. Of the read, only the CDR3 DNA is kept; its 45 bases are in frame from base 1.

The CDR3 regions of human TCRbeta chains were subjected to immunosequencing. The original methods were these. TCRs in the repertoires were matched against a reference library of SARS-CoV-2-specific TCRs that had been generated with the MIRA antigen-specificity platform. Breadth meant the fraction of unique TCRs that were SARS-CoV-2-associated, whereas depth meant the fraction of total T cells that were SARS-CoV-2-associated. Using the MIRA data, each spike-specific TCR was mapped to the spike region that the TCR reacts to and placed in a CD4 or CD8 class. Log10-transformed breadth and depth values were compared by one-way ANOVA with Sidak's multiple comparisons tests. TCRdb mirrors the immuneACCESS table, restricted to in-frame sequences. Some clones are absent from its copies; in checked studies, under half trace to an unresolved V gene, and the reason for the others is unknown. V and J calls and clone size are as listed in that table; D and trimming were resolved from the DNA. The sample has around 160,000 clones on record, around 90% of them singletons. The biggest ten clones account for 1% to 1.4% of the sample.

The sample originates from a study of T cell responses to AZD1222 COVID-19 vaccine (dated by TCRdb to 2020 to 2023). In the study overall: A total of approximately 230 trial participants underwent TCR sequencing, of whom about 210 received two doses of AZD1222 and some 26 received two doses of the MenACWY control vaccine. Trial participants were enrolled into age subgroups of 18-55, 56-69 and 70-plus years, which contained about 150, 27 and 61 TCR-sequenced participants, respectively.

Overall study outcomes, separate from this receptor: Because no samples from the day 14 peak response were available, repertoires could be characterized only after the peak T cell response. Most participants were white British and females outnumbered males, and the authors suggested that clonal diversity may have been underestimated. Reportedly, close to half of the unique spike-specific TCRs recognized epitopes lying outside the regions that are mutated in the B.1.351 and B.1.1.7 variants. CD4 TCRs associated with the vaccine covered the entire spike protein, and the dominant responses were in regions 160-218 and 743-854. After two AZD1222 doses, both the breadth and the depth of spike-specific TCRs were significantly higher than at day 0 and than in MenACWY recipients. The 56-69-year group was small, and its depth increase did not reach significance, likely because of low power. Conclusions about previously exposed vaccinees are limited because only five to seven AZD1222 recipients were SARS-CoV-2 seropositive at baseline.

The chain links TRBV27 with TRBJ1-4; the D gene is not confidently resolved. The sequenced sample was peripheral blood, obtained 28 days after the second AZD1222 dose. This sequence was found in an adult who received the AZD1222 COVID-19 vaccine. The CDR3 corresponds to CASSLLSATNEKLFF. The nucleotide sequence is TGTGCCAGCAGTTTGTTGAGTGCAACTAATGAAAAACTGTTTTTT.